These 22 T cell receptor beta chains came from one sample sequenced in a study of T cells in Graves' hyperthyroidism and ophthalmopathy. TCR beta CDR3 regions were amplified from RNA transcripts. Primed by the HTBI set, a first-round RT-PCR was run on the TCR CDR3. Each CDR3 protein gets one entry after TCRdb re-called the multiplex PCR reads with MiXCR. In the table there are around 420,000 distinct CDR3 sequences, roughly an eighth of which are singletons. Sequencing input: blood. These receptor sequences come from a woman aged 18-29 years with Graves' hyperthyroidism.

This clonotype was counted ten times or more. The chain combines TRBV6-1 with TRBJ2-7; no clear D gene. Trimming took 6 bases from V and 4 from J, leaving 13 bases between them. Germline CDR1 reads MNHNS; CDR2 reads SASEGT. CDR3 length equals 13 residues. The CDR3 DNA sequence: TGTGCCAGCAGCTCCATCCTGGGTTACGAGCAGTACTTC. As protein: CASSSILGYEQYF.

This clonotype showed up just a few times. This rearrangement joins TRBV10-1 to TRBJ2-7, with TRBD2 matching 9 bases. Looked up from germline, CDR1 is WNHNN and CDR2 is SYGVQD (reference sequence). The CDR3 is made up of 14 amino acids. The V gene end was trimmed by 4 bases and the J gene end by 3 bases; junction bases not matched to a gene: 4. The CDR3 spells CASSVSGSFYEQYF. The CDR3 DNA follows: TGCGCCAGCAGTGTTAGCGGGAGCTTCTACGAGCAGTACTTC.

This clonotype was found a few times. One base away lies a much larger clone, so this may be a sequencing read error. The chain employs TRBV12-3 or TRBV12-4 and TRBJ2-2; 7 bases are shared with TRBD2. The CDR3 spans 14 residues. Unmatched junction bases numbered 4, after V lost 4 bases and J lost 5 bases. In DNA form, the CDR3 reads TGTGCCAGCAGTTCTGTGGGAGGGACCGGGGAGCTGTTTTTT. Its protein is CASSSVGGTGELFF.

In its sample, this clonotype was seen a few times. This chain connects TRBV12-5 to TRBJ2-2; no clear D gene. This CDR3 is 13 amino acids long. The V gene's germline CDR1 is LGHNT and CDR2 FRNRAP. V was cut by 6 bases and J by 2 bases, with 7 bases left in between. The DNA of the CDR3 is TGTGCTAGTGGCCTTCACAACACCGGGGAGCTGTTTTTT. This codes for CASGLHNTGELFF.

The chain joins TRBV30 to TRBJ2-7; TRBD1 matches 8 bases. Germline V CDR1 and CDR2: GTSNPN, SVGIG (reference sequence). J lost 5 bases, V lost 4 bases, and 10 bases had no gene match. There are 14 residues in the CDR3. Written as DNA, the CDR3 is TGTGCCTGGAAGACAGGGGTTGGTCGGAACGAGCAGTACTTC. This codes for CAWKTGVGRNEQYF. The full variable domain, its missing parts supplied by reference TRBV30 and TRBJ2-7, is SQTIHQWPATLVQPVGSPLSLECTVEGTSNPNLYWYRQAAGRGLQLLFYSVGIGQISSEVPQNLSASRPQDRQFILSSKKLLLSDSGFYLCAWKTGVGRNEQYFGPGTRLTVT.

This clonotype showed up many times. The V call is TRBV6-5, the J call TRBJ2-1, with D tentatively TRBD1 (6 bases). Germline values: CDR1 MNHEY, CDR2 SVGAGI. The CDR3 sequence is 17 residues long. Trimming stripped 0 bases from V and 4 bases from J, with 16 bases between. CDR3 residues: CASSYSVRGPPYNEQFF. The CDR3 DNA sequence: TGTGCCAGCAGTTACTCGGTCAGGGGCCCTCCATACAATGAGCAGTTCTTC.

At least ten counts were recorded for this clonotype. This chain uses TRBV29-1 with TRBJ2-7; D is unresolved. V was trimmed by 4 bases and J by 3 bases, leaving 13 bases between them. Germline CDR1 reads SQVTM; CDR2 reads ANQGSEA. The CDR3 consists of 13 residues. The CDR3 here is CSVAFGQDYEQYF. The CDR3 DNA is TGCAGCGTTGCCTTTGGGCAGGACTACGAGCAGTACTTC.

V is TRBV5-6 and J is TRBJ1-4, with D maybe TRBD1 (6 bases). The germline CDR1 and CDR2 sequences are SGHDT and YYEEEE. V lost 1 base and J lost 4, with 8 bases in between. CDR3 length equals 14 residues. As DNA, the CDR3 is TGTGCCAGCAGCTTGACAGGGAATAATGAAAAACTGTTTTTT. Translation gives CASSLTGNNEKLFF.

This clonotype was picked up a small number of times. The V and J genes are TRBV4-3 and TRBJ2-6, with TRBD2 matching 8 bases. CDR1 is LGHNA and CDR2 is YSLEER in the germline V gene. With V trimmed by 1 base and J by 3 bases, 2 bases remained unmatched. This CDR3 has 16 residues. The CDR3 here is CASSQGAGGGANVLTF. The DNA for the CDR3 is TGCGCCAGCAGCCAAGGGGCGGGAGGTGGGGCCAACGTCCTGACTTTC.

This chain uses TRBV5-8 with TRBJ1-5; no definite D call. The CDR3 runs 14 residues. CDR1 SGHTS and CDR2 YDEGEE come from the germline V gene. Trimming took off 1 base at V and 3 bases at J, with 8 bases between the two ends. CDR3 coding DNA: TGTGCCAGCAGCTTGTGGCAGCCCAATCAGCCCCAGCATTTT. Protein: CASSLWQPNQPQHF.

This clonotype was observed at least ten times. The V gene is TRBV28, the J gene TRBJ2-7, with TRBD2 matching over 9 bases. V gave up 7 bases and J gave up 6 bases; unmatched junction bases: 7. Germline CDR1 MDHEN, CDR2 SYDVKM. The CDR3 contains 13 residues. CDR3 sequence: CASTPSGIGEQYF. The CDR3 coding sequence is TGTGCCAGCACCCCTAGCGGGATTGGCGAGCAGTACTTC.

This clonotype has at least ten counts. This chain links TRBV13 with TRBJ2-7; TRBD2 matches 14 bases. Trimming took 4 bases from V and 4 from J; bases not matched to a gene: 3. This CDR3 has 15 amino acids. CDR1 PRHDT and CDR2 FYEKMQ come from the germline V gene (reference sequence). CDR3 nucleotide sequence: TGTGCCAGCAGCTCATGGACTAGCGGGAGGTACGAGCAGTACTTC. This sequence encodes CASSSWTSGRYEQYF.

This clonotype was observed many times. V and J are TRBV20-1 and TRBJ2-7; 16 bases line up with TRBD2. V lost 6 bases to trimming and J lost 6 bases; unmatched junction nucleotides: 5. The CDR3 extends over 14 amino acids. Germline CDR1 reads DFQATT; CDR2 reads SNEGSKA (reference sequence). CDR3 in DNA: TGCAGTGCAACGGGACTAGCGGGAGGGCGCGAGCAGTACTTC. Amino acid sequence: CSATGLAGGREQYF.

This clonotype was counted between two and nine times. The chain carries TRBV5-6 and TRBJ2-7, with D possibly called TRBD1 or TRBD2 (5 bases each). The J call may be faulty, since TRBJ2-1 better matches the DNA end. Germline-derived CDR1 and CDR2 are SGHDT and YYEEEE. The CDR3 has 11 amino acids. In nucleotides, the CDR3 is TGTGCCAGCAGCGGGACGTACGAGCAGTTCTTC. This codes for CASSGTYEQFF.

Ten or more counts support this clonotype. CDR3 nucleotides: TGTGCCAGCAGCTTAAGGCTAACCGCCTACGAGCAGTACTTC. Its translation is CASSLRLTAYEQYF. The V and J genes are TRBV11-2 and TRBJ2-7; D is undetermined. Looked up from germline, CDR1 is SGHAT and CDR2 is FQNNGV. The CDR3 has 14 residues. The ends were cut back, 2 bases at V and 2 bases at J, with 10 bases in the middle.

The genes are TRBV6-1 and TRBJ1-2, with TRBD1 matching 8 bases. This CDR3 region has 10 residues. V trimming: 10 bases; J trimming: 8 bases; junction bases outside the gene matches: 3. Germline CDR1 is MNHNS and CDR2 is SASEGT. The CDR3: CATDRGGYTF. The DNA for the CDR3 is TGTGCCACCGACAGGGGCGGCTACACCTTC.

This clonotype was detected many times. V and J are TRBV11-2 and TRBJ2-3; TRBD1 agrees at 9 bases. Germline V CDR1 and CDR2: SGHAT, FQNNGV. The CDR3 length is 17 residues. Trimming removed 0 bases from V and 4 bases from J; junction bases left unmatched: 8. The chain's CDR3 is CASSLDRDREGADTQYF. CDR3 bases: TGTGCCAGCAGCTTAGACAGGGACAGGGAGGGAGCAGATACGCAGTATTTT.

At least ten counts were recorded for this clonotype. The genes are TRBV7-8 and TRBJ1-1; D gene ambiguous. V lost 1 base, J lost 6 bases, and 15 bases lay in between. The CDR3 runs to 15 residues. The germline gives CDR1 SGHVS, CDR2 FQNEAQ. The CDR3 bases are TGTGCCAGCAGCTTAGGTGTGCTTGGTATGCCTGAAGCTTTCTTT. Translated: CASSLGVLGMPEAFF.

The chain has TRBV5-1 and TRBJ1-2; a weak D match, TRBD1 (6 bases). V lost 7 bases to trimming and J lost 2 bases, with 15 bases between them. This CDR3 has 14 amino acids. Germline lookup yields CDR1 SGHRS and CDR2 YFSETQ. The CDR3 loop reads CASATFGQNYGYTF. CDR3 in DNA: TGCGCCAGCGCCACCTTCGGACAGAACTATGGCTACACCTTC.

Here the CDR3 DNA reads TGTGCCAGCAGCCCTACGACTAGCGGGTTTGGTGAGCAGTTCTTC. Translated: CASSPTTSGFGEQFF. The chain employs TRBV7-2 and TRBJ2-1; 10 bases line up with TRBD2. The CDR3 is made up of 15 amino acids. V lost 5 bases to trimming and J lost 9 bases; unmatched junction nucleotides: 10. Germline CDR1 SGHTA, CDR2 FQGNSA. The entire variable domain, with the rest obtained from reference TRBV7-2 and TRBJ2-1, is as follows: GAGVSQSPSNKVTEKGKDVELRCDPISGHTALYWYRQSLGQGLEFLIYFQGNSAPDKSGLPSDRFSAERTGGSVSTLTIQRTQQEDSAVYLCASSPTTSGFGEQFFGPGTRLTVL.

This clonotype has a count of ten or more. The chain links TRBV13 to TRBJ2-3; 7 nucleotides align to TRBD1. In germline, CDR1 is PRHDT, CDR2 FYEKMQ (reference sequence). With 5 bases clipped from V and 0 bases from J, the junction kept 5 bases outside the gene matches. The CDR3 runs 15 residues. DNA of the CDR3: TGTGCCAGCAGCACACGACAGGGTAGCACAGATACGCAGTATTTT. Its translation is CASSTRQGSTDTQYF.

The gene calls are TRBV19 and TRBJ1-6, with 7 bases that match TRBD1. Germline CDR1 is LNHDA and CDR2 is SQIVND (reference sequence). The CDR3 has 14 amino acids. J lost 4 bases, V lost 5 bases, and 2 bases had no gene match. The CDR3 nucleotides are TGTGCCAGTAGTGGGACAGCGTATAATTCACCCCTCCACTTT. Translation: CASSGTAYNSPLHF.